Shown below are 19 T cell receptor beta chains from a single sample sequenced in a study of T cell responses to AZD1222 COVID-19 vaccine. Sequencing used immunoSEQ multiplex PCR; TCRdb keeps in-frame clones, though not all of them. The sample lists about 76,000 clones, 90% occurring once. The specimen comprised peripheral blood, sampled on day 0 of AZD1222 vaccination. The receptor set was obtained from an adult in good health.

This clone appeared once. This chain joins TRBV7-9 and TRBJ2-1; 10 bases map to TRBD2. V shed 8 bases and J 7 bases; nucleotides not matched to a gene: 5. The germline gives CDR1 SEHNR, CDR2 FQNEAQ (reference sequence). The CDR3 totals 13 residues. DNA of the CDR3: TGTGCCAGCCCCCTAGCGGGGGTAAATGAGCAGTTCTTC. Its protein is CASPLAGVNEQFF.

This clone was seen just once. The chain joins TRBV7-9 to TRBJ1-1; no definite D call. The germline gives CDR1 SEHNR, CDR2 FQNEAQ (reference sequence). The V end was cut by 6 bases, the J end by 5 bases, with 13 bases between. This CDR3 is built from 13 residues. The CDR3 DNA sequence: TGTGCCAGCAGAGAGGGAGGCGAGACTGAAGCTTTCTTT. Encoded protein: CASREGGETEAFF.

The genes are TRBV10-3 and TRBJ1-1; TRBD1 matches at 9 bases. The trim removed 0 bases at V and 8 bases at J, leaving 4 bases unmatched. CDR1 is ENHRY and CDR2 is SYGVKD in the germline V gene. The CDR3 length is 14 residues. The CDR3 DNA reads TGTGCCATCAGTGAGTCGGCGGGACAGGGAGAAGCTTTCTTT. Encoded protein: CAISESAGQGEAFF.

This clone was counted once. The chain recombines TRBV27 with TRBJ2-7, with TRBD1 matching over 7 bases. The length of the CDR3 is 14 residues. V lost 6 bases and J lost 2; bases outside the gene matches: 7. Germline V gene lookup returns CDR1 MNHEY and CDR2 SMNVEV (reference sequence). CDR3 amino acids: CASRKQGFTYEQYF. Written as DNA, the CDR3 is TGTGCCAGCAGAAAACAGGGGTTTACCTACGAGCAGTACTTC.

This chain joins TRBV20-1 and TRBJ1-1; D unclear. In germline, CDR1 is DFQATT, CDR2 SNEGSKA (reference sequence). Trimming stripped 6 bases from V and 8 bases from J, with 13 bases between. The CDR3 contains 11 residues. In DNA, the CDR3 is TGCAGTGCCTACTTTCTCCTAGAAGCTTTCTTT. Translated: CSAYFLLEAFF.

The rearrangement joins TRBV7-2 to TRBJ1-3; possible D gene TRBD1, 6 bases. V lost 1 base, J lost 2 bases, and 9 bases lay in between. Germline-derived CDR1 and CDR2 are SGHTA and FQGNSA. CDR3 length equals 15 residues. For the CDR3, the DNA is TGTGCCAGCAGCTTAGATCAGGGGACTGGAAACACCATATATTTT. Amino acid sequence: CASSLDQGTGNTIYF.

J is TRBJ2-1 and V is TRBV7-8; D call uncertain. There are 14 residues in the CDR3. V shed 2 bases and J shed 9 bases, with 14 bases lying between them. Germline assignment: CDR1 SGHVS and CDR2 FQNEAQ. The CDR3 sequence: CASSLRARLGEQFF. In DNA form, the CDR3 reads TGTGCCAGCAGCTTAAGAGCCCGCCTGGGTGAGCAGTTCTTC.

The chain has TRBV4-3 and TRBJ2-7; no clear D gene. The CDR3 sequence is 13 residues long. Germline V gene lookup returns CDR1 LGHNA and CDR2 YSLEER. V was cut by 4 bases and J by 6 bases, with 13 bases left in between. CDR3 in DNA: TGCGCCAGCAGCCCCCAAGCCGGACCCGAGCAGTACTTC. This encodes CASSPQAGPEQYF.

This clone was seen a few times. The CDR3, as DNA: TGTGCCAGCACTGCAGTGAACTCTGGAAACACCATATATTTT. It translates to CASTAVNSGNTIYF. This chain uses TRBV2 with TRBJ1-3; D uncertain. CDR1 and CDR2 (germline): SNHLY, FYNNEI. The CDR3 has 14 residues. Trimming took 7 bases from V and 0 from J, leaving 10 bases between them.

This chain links TRBV2 with TRBJ2-7; 10 bases map to TRBD1. The CDR3 extends over 16 amino acids. Germline V CDR1 and CDR2: SNHLY, FYNNEI. Losses at the gene ends were 1 base for V and 2 bases for J; bases not matched to a gene: 5. As DNA, the CDR3 is TGTGCCAGCAGTGAAGAGGGACAGGGGACCCCCTACGAGCAGTACTTC. Translated: CASSEEGQGTPYEQYF.

The chain recombines TRBV7-3 with TRBJ2-3; 16 nucleotides agree with TRBD2. The CDR3 covers 20 residues. Looked up from germline, CDR1 is SGHTA and CDR2 is FQGTGA. The V and J ends lost 0 bases and 4 bases, in that order; junction bases with no gene match: 10. CDR3 sequence: CASSLTGLAGGSKGPDTQYF. CDR3 sequence (DNA): TGTGCCAGCAGCTTAACGGGACTAGCGGGAGGGAGTAAAGGTCCAGATACGCAGTATTTT.

This clone was counted once. The chain uses TRBV29-1 and TRBJ2-1, with a possible D match to TRBD2 (5 bases). The V end was cut by 6 bases, the J end by 9 bases, with 15 bases between. Germline CDR1 is SQVTM and CDR2 is ANQGSEA. The CDR3 is made up of 12 amino acids. The CDR3 bases are TGCAGCGTCGAGTCGCGGACTGTTGAGCAGTTCTTC. Residues: CSVESRTVEQFF.

V usage is TRBV11-1 and J usage is TRBJ2-7; no firm D call. V lost 3 bases and J lost 5, with 17 bases in between. The germline CDR1 and CDR2 sequences are SGHAT and FQDESV (reference sequence). The CDR3 extends over 15 amino acids. CDR3 amino acids: CASSFVSTYGHEQYF. The CDR3 region has the DNA TGTGCCAGCAGCTTCGTTAGCACGTATGGTCACGAGCAGTACTTC.

The chain joins TRBV11-3 to TRBJ2-3; the match to TRBD2 covers 9 bases. The germline CDR1 and CDR2 sequences are SGHNT and YENEEA. The CDR3 is 16 residues long. Trimming removed 2 bases from V and 5 bases from J; junction bases left unmatched: 8. In DNA, the CDR3 is TGTGCCAGCAGCTTATTGGCTAGCGGGACCCGAGATACGCAGTATTTT. This codes for CASSLLASGTRDTQYF.

The chain employs TRBV24-1 and TRBJ1-4, with unresolved D. V was clipped by 10 bases and J by 5 bases, with 22 bases between them. The CDR3 is 16 amino acids. The germline gives CDR1 KGHDR, CDR2 SFDVKD. CDR3 amino acids: CATSDAGDTPNEKLFF. The CDR3 nucleotides read TGTGCCACTTCTGACGCGGGAGACACACCAAATGAAAAACTGTTTTTT.

This sequence joins TRBV7-2 and TRBJ1-2; D not certain. From germline, CDR1 is SGHTA and CDR2 FQGNSA. Trimming pared 1 base from V and 1 base from J, leaving 7 bases between. The CDR3 covers 14 residues. The CDR3 nucleotides read TGTGCCAGCAGCTTAGACAGACTTAACTATGGCTACACCTTC. It codes for CASSLDRLNYGYTF.

This rearrangement joins TRBV6-4 to TRBJ2-7; 10 nucleotides match TRBD2. J lost 4 bases, V lost 4 bases, and 7 bases had no gene match. In germline, CDR1 is MRHNA, CDR2 SNTAGT. The CDR3 has 15 residues. DNA for the CDR3: TGTGCCAGCAGTGTCCTAGCGGGAGTACCGTACGAGCAGTACTTC. Protein product: CASSVLAGVPYEQYF.

The gene calls are TRBV6-6 and TRBJ2-1; D not resolved. The CDR3 contains 15 residues. With 0 bases removed from V and 0 bases from J, the gap between germline ends came to 6 bases. CDR1 is MNHNY, CDR2 SVGAGI, per germline (reference sequence). The CDR3 sequence is CASSYSGDSYNEQFF. The CDR3 nucleotides read TGTGCCAGCAGTTACTCCGGAGACTCCTACAATGAGCAGTTCTTC.

CDR3: CASSWGQGRGTEQFF. Here the CDR3 DNA reads TGCGCCAGCAGCTGGGGACAGGGTCGGGGTACTGAGCAGTTCTTC. J is TRBJ2-1 and V is TRBV5-1, with 9 bases aligning to TRBD1. There are 15 residues in the CDR3. The V gene's germline CDR1 is SGHRS and CDR2 YFSETQ. V trimming: 3 bases; J trimming: 9 bases; junction bases outside the gene matches: 10.